Shown below are 2 T cell receptor beta chains from a single sample sequenced in a study of T cell responses to AZD1222 COVID-19 vaccine. Clones were sequenced by immunoSEQ multiplex PCR, and TCRdb holds only the in-frame ones, with some missing. Here the sample spans some 140,000 clones, 75% to 95% being singletons. The material sequenced was peripheral blood, taken on day 0 of AZD1222 vaccination. These receptors were obtained from an adult in good health.

The V gene is TRBV10-3, the J gene TRBJ2-5; D remains ambiguous. The CDR3 covers 13 residues. CDR1 and CDR2 (germline): ENHRY, SYGVKD. V lost 2 bases and J 5 bases, leaving 9 bases between the germline ends. The CDR3, as DNA: TGTGCCATCAGTGAGGTCCGTGGGGAGACCCAGTACTTC. Its translation: CAISEVRGETQYF.

The gene calls are TRBV9 and TRBJ2-7; 11 bases match TRBD2. From germline, CDR1 is SGDLS and CDR2 YYNGEE. The CDR3 contains 15 residues. With 2 bases clipped from V and 7 bases from J, the junction kept 8 bases outside the gene matches. CDR3 sequence reads: CASSVTSGGSGEQYF. In DNA, the CDR3 is TGTGCCAGCAGCGTTACTAGCGGGGGTTCGGGGGAGCAGTACTTC.